This T cell receptor beta chain was recovered during a study of shared clonotypes between healthy human individuals. The repertoire was sequenced with immunoSEQ multiplex PCR; TCRdb's copy has only in-frame clones and lacks some. The table shows about 2 million clones, with 85% to 95% occurring only once. The CDR3 has 14 residues. V shed 6 bases and J 2 bases; nucleotides not matched to a gene: 6. CDR1 is SNHLY and CDR2 is FYNNEI in the germline V gene. This clonotype was sampled from a man aged 18 to 30 in good health. The specimen was naive CD4+ T cells sorted from blood. Subset defined: CD45RA+ positively selected. V and J are TRBV2 and TRBJ2-7; 8 bases are shared with TRBD1. CDR3 DNA sequence: TGTGCCAGCAGCCGACAGGGGCCGGCCTACGAGCAGTACTTC. Translating gives CASSRQGPAYEQYF.